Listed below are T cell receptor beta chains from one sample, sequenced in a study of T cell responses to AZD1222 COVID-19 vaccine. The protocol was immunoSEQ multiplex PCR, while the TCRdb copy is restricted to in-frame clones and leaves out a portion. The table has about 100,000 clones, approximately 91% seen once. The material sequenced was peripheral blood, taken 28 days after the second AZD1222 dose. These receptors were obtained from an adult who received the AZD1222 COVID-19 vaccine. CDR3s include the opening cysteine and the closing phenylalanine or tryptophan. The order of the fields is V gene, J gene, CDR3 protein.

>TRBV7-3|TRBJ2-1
CASSKTSGRLEQFF
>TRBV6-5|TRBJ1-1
CASMYLMMNTEAFF
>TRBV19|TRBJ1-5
CASSILLGQWGNQPQHF
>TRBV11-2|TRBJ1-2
CASGSSYGYTF
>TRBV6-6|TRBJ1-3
CASSPREGRSGNTIYF
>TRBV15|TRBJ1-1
CATSRGTGTEAFF
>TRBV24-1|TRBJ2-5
CATSVASGSRETQYF
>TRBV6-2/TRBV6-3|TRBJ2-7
CASSIGVYEQYF
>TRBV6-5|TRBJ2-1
CASNGASGSGEQFF
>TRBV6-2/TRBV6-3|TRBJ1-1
CASSRHFATEAFF